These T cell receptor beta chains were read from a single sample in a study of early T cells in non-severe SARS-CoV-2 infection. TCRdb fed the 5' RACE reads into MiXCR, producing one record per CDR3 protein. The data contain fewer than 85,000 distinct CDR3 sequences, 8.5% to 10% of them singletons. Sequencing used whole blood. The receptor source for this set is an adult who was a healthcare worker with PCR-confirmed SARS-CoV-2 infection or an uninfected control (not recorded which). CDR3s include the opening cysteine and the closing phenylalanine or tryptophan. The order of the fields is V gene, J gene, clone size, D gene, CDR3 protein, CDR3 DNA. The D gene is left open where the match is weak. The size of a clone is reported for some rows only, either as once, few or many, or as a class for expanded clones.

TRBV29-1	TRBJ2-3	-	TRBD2	CSVLRTSGSADTQYF	TGCAGCGTTTTAAGGACTAGCGGGAGTGCAGATACGCAGTATTTT
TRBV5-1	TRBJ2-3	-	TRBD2	CASSLGLWTSEPDTQYF	TGCGCCAGCAGCTTGGGCTTGTGGACTAGCGAACCAGATACGCAGTATTTT
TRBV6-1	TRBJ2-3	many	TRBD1	CASRTDRATDTQYF	TGTGCCAGCAGAACGGACAGGGCGACAGATACGCAGTATTTT
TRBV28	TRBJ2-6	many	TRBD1	CASSLGQGASGANVLTF	TGTGCCAGCAGTTTGGGACAGGGGGCTTCTGGGGCCAACGTCCTGACTTTC
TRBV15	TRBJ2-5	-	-	CATSGTPGAYQETQYF	TGTGCCACCAGCGGGACCCCTGGGGCGTACCAAGAGACCCAGTACTTC
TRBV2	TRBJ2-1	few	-	CASSVKGANEQFF	TGTGCCAGCAGTGTCAAAGGGGCAAATGAGCAGTTCTTC
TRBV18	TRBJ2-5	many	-	CASSPGPETQYF	TGTGCCAGCTCACCGGGCCCAGAGACCCAGTACTTC
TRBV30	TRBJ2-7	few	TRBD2	CAWSLGLAEQYF	TGTGCCTGGAGTCTAGGACTAGCCGAGCAGTACTTC
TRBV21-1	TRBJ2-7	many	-	CASSSRGGQRDEQYF	TGTGCCAGCAGCTCAAGGGGGGGGCAGCGGGACGAGCAGTACTTC
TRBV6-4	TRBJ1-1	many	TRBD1	CASSLRGLEAFF	TGTGCCAGCAGCCTAAGGGGGCTGGAAGCTTTCTTT
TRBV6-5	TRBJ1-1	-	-	CASSYSLENTEAFF	TGTGCCAGCAGTTACAGTCTGGAGAACACTGAAGCTTTCTTT
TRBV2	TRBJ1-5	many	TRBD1	CASSRQGSGYQPQHF	TGTGCCAGCAGTCGACAGGGGAGTGGATATCAGCCCCAGCATTTT
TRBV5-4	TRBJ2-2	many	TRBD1	CASSLGPGQGNTGELFF	TGTGCCAGCAGCTTGGGGCCGGGACAGGGGAACACCGGGGAGCTGTTTTTT
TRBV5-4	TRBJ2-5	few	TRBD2	CASSPSGRDQETQYF	TGTGCCAGCAGCCCGAGCGGGAGGGACCAAGAGACCCAGTACTTC
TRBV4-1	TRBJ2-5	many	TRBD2	CASSQGFRLAGIQETQYF	TGCGCCAGCAGCCAAGGATTCCGACTAGCGGGAATACAAGAGACCCAGTACTTC
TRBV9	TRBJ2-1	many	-	CASSPLGNGGYNEQFF	TGTGCCAGCAGCCCCCTAGGGAATGGGGGCTACAATGAGCAGTTCTTC
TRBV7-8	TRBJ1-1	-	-	CASSPQVNLNTEAFF	TGTGCCAGCAGCCCACAGGTGAACCTGAACACTGAAGCTTTCTTT
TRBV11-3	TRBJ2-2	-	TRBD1	CASSLTKGQGELFF	TGTGCCAGCAGCTTAACCAAAGGACAGGGTGAGCTGTTTTTT
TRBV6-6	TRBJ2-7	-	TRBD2	CASSWAGVAYEQYF	TGTGCCAGCAGTTGGGCGGGAGTGGCCTACGAGCAGTACTTC
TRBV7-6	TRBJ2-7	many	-	CASSLGQGEVNEQYF	TGTGCCAGCAGCTTAGGTCAGGGAGAGGTCAACGAGCAGTACTTC
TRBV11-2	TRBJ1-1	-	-	CASSLERGSSGAFF	TGTGCCAGCAGCTTAGAAAGGGGGAGCAGCGGAGCTTTCTTT
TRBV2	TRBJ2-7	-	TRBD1	CASSLGQGYEQYF	TGTGCCAGCAGTTTGGGACAGGGCTACGAGCAGTACTTC
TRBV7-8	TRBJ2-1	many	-	CASSPGAYHNEQFF	TGTGCCAGCAGCCCGGGGGCTTACCACAATGAGCAGTTCTTC
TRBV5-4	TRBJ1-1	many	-	CASSWGTLNTEAFF	TGTGCCAGCAGCTGGGGCACCTTGAACACTGAAGCTTTCTTT